This T cell receptor beta chain was recorded in a study of cytomegalovirus exposure and HLA in healthy donors. Study findings and constraints: The authors considered a cluster of highly shared sequence variants likely to be a sequencing artifact. An ancestry cluster, one associated with Asian ancestry, reportedly showed fewer N-insertions than the roughly 700-donor mean in a later analysis. Some TCR beta chains (approximately 180 of them) were listed as cytomegalovirus-associated.

The junction had 3 bases not matched to a gene; V was cut back by 7 bases and J by 4 bases. CDR1 is SQVTM, CDR2 ANQGSEA, per germline. This CDR3 contains 12 residues. The study ran its PCR with 60 Vbeta and 13 Jbeta primers. TCRdb's copy holds only in-frame clones and misses some; the assay was immunoSEQ multiplex PCR. The data contain 200,000 to 300,000 clones, roughly four fifths of them singletons. This clone was seen a handful of times. The antigen remains undetermined. Different DNA sequences within this sample yield the same CDR3. The source material was PBMCs. V and J are TRBV29-1 and TRBJ2-2; TRBD1 agrees at 7 bases. This receptor was obtained from a woman aged 40 to 55 in good health and CMV-seropositive. The CDR3 loop reads CSGNRGTGELFF. As DNA, the CDR3 is TGCAGCGGCAACAGGGGCACCGGGGAGCTGTTTTTT.